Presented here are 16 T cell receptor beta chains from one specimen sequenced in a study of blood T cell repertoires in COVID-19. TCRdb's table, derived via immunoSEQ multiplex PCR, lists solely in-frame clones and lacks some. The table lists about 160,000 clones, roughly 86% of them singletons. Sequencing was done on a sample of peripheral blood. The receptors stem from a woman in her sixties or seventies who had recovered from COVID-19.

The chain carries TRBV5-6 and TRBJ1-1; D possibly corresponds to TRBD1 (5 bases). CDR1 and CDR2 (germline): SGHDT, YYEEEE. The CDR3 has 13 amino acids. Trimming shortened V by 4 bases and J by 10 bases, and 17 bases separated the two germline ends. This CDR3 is CASSEDSLVGAFF. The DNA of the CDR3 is TGTGCCAGCAGCGAAGACAGTCTTGTAGGAGCTTTCTTT.

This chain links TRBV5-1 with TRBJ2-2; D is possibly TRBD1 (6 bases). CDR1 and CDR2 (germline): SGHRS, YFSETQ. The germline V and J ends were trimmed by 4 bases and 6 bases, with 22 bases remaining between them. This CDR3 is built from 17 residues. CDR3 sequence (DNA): TGCGCCAGCAGCGAAACCGCAGGGGCGGTGAGTGCCGGGGAGCTGTTTTTT. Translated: CASSETAGAVSAGELFF. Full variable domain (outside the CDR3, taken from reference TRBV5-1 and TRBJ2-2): KAGVTQTPRYLIKTRGQQVTLSCSPISGHRSVSWYQQTPGQGLQFLFEYFSETQRNKGNFPGRFSGRQFSNSRSEMNVSTLELGDSALYLCASSETAGAVSAGELFFGEGSRLTVL.

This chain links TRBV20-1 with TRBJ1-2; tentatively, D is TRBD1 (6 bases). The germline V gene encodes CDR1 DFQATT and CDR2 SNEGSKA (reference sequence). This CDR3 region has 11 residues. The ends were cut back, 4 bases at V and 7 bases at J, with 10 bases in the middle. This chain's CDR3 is CSANDRPGYTF. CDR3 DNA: TGCAGTGCTAACGACAGGCCTGGCTACACCTTC.

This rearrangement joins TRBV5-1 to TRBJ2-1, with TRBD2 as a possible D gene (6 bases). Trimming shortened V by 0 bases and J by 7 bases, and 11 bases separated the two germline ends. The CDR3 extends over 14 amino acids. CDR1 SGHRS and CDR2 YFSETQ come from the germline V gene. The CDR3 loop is CASSLETSLNEQFF. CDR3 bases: TGCGCCAGCAGCTTGGAGACTAGTTTGAATGAGCAGTTCTTC.

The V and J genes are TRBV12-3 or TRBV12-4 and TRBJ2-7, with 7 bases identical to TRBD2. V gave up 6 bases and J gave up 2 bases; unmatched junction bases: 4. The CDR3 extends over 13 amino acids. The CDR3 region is CASSPGGTYEQYF. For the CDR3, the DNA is TGTGCCAGCAGCCCGGGGGGAACCTACGAGCAGTACTTC.

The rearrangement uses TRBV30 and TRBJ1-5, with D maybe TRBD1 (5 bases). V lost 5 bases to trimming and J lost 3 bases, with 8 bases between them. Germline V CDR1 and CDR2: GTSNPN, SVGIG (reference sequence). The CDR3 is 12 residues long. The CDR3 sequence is CAWGRVNQPQHF. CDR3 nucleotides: TGTGCCTGGGGCAGGGTCAATCAGCCCCAGCATTTT.

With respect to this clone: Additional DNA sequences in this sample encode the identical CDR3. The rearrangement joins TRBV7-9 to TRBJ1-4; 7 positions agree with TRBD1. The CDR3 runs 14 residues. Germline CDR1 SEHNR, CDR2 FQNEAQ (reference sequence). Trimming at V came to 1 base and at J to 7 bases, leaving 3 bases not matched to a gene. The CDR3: CASSLGQGGEKLFF. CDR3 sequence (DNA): TGTGCCAGCAGCTTAGGACAGGGTGGTGAAAAACTGTTTTTT.

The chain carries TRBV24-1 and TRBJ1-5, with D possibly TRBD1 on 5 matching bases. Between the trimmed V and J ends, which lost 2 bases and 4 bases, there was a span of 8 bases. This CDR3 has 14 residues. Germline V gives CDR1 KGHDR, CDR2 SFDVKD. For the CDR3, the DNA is TGTGCCACCAGTGATTCGGGGGGGAATCAGCCCCAGCATTTT. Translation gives CATSDSGGNQPQHF.

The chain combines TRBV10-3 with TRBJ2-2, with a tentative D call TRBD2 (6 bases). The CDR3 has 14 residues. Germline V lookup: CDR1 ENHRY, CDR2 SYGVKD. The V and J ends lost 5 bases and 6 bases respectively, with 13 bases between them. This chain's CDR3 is CAISREPSAGELFF. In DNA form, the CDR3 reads TGTGCCATCAGTCGGGAACCTAGCGCCGGGGAGCTGTTTTTT.

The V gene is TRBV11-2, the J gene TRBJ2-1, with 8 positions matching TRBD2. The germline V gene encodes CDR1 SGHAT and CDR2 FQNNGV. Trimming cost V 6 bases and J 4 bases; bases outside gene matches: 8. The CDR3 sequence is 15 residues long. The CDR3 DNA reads TGTGCCAGCAGAGTAGACGGGGGGGGTTACAATGAGCAGTTCTTC. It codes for CASRVDGGGYNEQFF.

CDR3 coding DNA: TGTGCCAGCAGCTTAGCGGGCGAGACCCAGTACTTC. Amino acid sequence: CASSLAGETQYF. The genes are TRBV7-8 and TRBJ2-5; D is ambiguous. V was clipped by 0 bases and J by 5 bases, with 4 bases between them. The CDR3 extends over 12 amino acids. Germline-derived CDR1 and CDR2 are SGHVS and FQNEAQ. The full variable domain, in which reference TRBV7-8 and TRBJ2-5 provide the parts outside the CDR3, is GAGVSQSPRYKVAKRGQDVALRCDPISGHVSLFWYQQALGQGPEFLTYFQNEAQLDKSGLPSDRFFAERPEGSVSTLKIQRTQQEDSAVYLCASSLAGETQYFGPGTRLLVL.

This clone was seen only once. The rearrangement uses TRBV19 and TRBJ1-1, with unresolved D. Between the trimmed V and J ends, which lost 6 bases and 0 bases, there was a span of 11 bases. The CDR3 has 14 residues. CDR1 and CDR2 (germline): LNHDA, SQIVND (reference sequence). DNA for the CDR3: TGTGCCAGTAGCCGCACCAACATGAACACTGAAGCTTTCTTT. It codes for CASSRTNMNTEAFF.

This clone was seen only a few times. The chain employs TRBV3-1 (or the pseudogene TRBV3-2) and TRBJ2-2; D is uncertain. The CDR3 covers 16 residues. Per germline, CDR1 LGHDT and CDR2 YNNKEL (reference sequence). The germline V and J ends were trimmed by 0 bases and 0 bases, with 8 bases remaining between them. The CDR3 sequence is CASSQDRTPNTGELFF. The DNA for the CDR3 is TGTGCCAGCAGCCAAGATAGAACTCCGAACACCGGGGAGCTGTTTTTT.

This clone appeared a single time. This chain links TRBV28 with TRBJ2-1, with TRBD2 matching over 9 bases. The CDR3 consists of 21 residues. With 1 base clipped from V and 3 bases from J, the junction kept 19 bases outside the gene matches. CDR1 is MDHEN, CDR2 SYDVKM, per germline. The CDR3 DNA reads TGTGCCAGCAGTTTATTGGGGACGAGGCGGGGGGGCCTCAGTAGCTACAATGAGCAGTTCTTC. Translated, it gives CASSLLGTRRGGLSSYNEQFF. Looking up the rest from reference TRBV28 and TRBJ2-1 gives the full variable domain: DVKVTQSSRYLVKRTGEKVFLECVQDMDHENMFWYRQDPGLGLRLIYFSYDVKMKEKGDIPEGYSVSREKKERFSLILESASTNQTSMYLCASSLLGTRRGGLSSYNEQFFGPGTRLTVL.

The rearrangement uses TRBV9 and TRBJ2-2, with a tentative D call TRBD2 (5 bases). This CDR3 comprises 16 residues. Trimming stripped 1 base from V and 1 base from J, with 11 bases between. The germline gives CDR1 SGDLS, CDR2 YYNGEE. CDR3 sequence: CASSVRGSGNTGELFF. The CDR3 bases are TGTGCCAGCAGCGTACGAGGGAGCGGGAACACCGGGGAGCTGTTTTTT. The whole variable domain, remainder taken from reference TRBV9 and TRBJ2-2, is DSGVTQTPKHLITATGQRVTLRCSPRSGDLSVYWYQQSLDQGLQFLIQYYNGEERAKGNILERFSAQQFPDLHSELNLSSLELGDSALYFCASSVRGSGNTGELFFGEGSRLTVL.

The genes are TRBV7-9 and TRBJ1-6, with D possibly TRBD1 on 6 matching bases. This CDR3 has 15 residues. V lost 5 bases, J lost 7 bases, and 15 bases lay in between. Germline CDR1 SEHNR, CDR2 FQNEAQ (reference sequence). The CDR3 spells CASSTYRDINSPLHF. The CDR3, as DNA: TGTGCCAGCAGCACATACAGGGATATCAATTCACCCCTCCACTTT. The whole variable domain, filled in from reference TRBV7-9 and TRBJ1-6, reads DTGVSQNPRHKITKRGQNVTFRCDPISEHNRLYWYRQTLGQGPEFLTYFQNEAQLEKSRLLSDRFSAERPKGSFSTLEIQRTEQGDSAMYLCASSTYRDINSPLHFGNGTRLTVT.